The sequence of this TCR beta chain was determined in a study of shared clonotypes between healthy human individuals. Sequencing was performed with immunoSEQ multiplex PCR; in TCRdb, only in-frame clones are kept and a portion is missing. The sample lists about 2.1 million clones, 93% seen once, with around 1.8% in the top ten. Only CD45RO-negative cells positively selected for CCR7 counted as naive CD8 cells, so terminally differentiated effector memory CD45RA+ cells were excluded. Trimming removed 10 bases at V and 5 bases at J, with 26 bases between. The CDR3 spans 16 residues. Germline loops: CDR1 LNHDA, CDR2 SQIVND (reference sequence).

Specimen: naive CD8+ T cells from PBMCs. This TCR was recovered from a man between 18 and 29 years old in good health. Some clones in this sample may be carry-over from other donors' samples. The rearrangement joins TRBV19 to TRBJ1-1; D call uncertain. This chain's CDR3 is CATTVEGVTGPTEAFF. CDR3 nucleotides: TGTGCCACTACGGTCGAGGGTGTCACTGGGCCGACTGAAGCTTTCTTT.